This is a list of T cell receptor beta chains from one sample in a study of blood T cell repertoires in COVID-19. Libraries were prepared by immunoSEQ multiplex PCR; TCRdb keeps only in-frame clonotypes and omits some of them. The sample carries roughly 200,000 clones, 90% recorded once. The sequenced material came from peripheral blood. These TCRs come from a man aged 45-65 years with acute or convalescent COVID-19. Both conserved end residues are part of each CDR3. A D gene is named only where the DNA matches it firmly. For some rows the clone size is stated as once, few or many, or as a class when expanded; others skip it.

j_gene,d_gene,abundance,v_gene,CDR3aa,CDR3nt
TRBJ2-7,TRBD2,-,TRBV7-9,CASSLYPGLAGANEQYF,TGTGCCAGCAGTCTTTACCCAGGACTAGCGGGAGCGAACGAGCAGTACTTC
TRBJ1-5,-,-,TRBV3-1/TRBV3-2,CASSQGGLGNQPQHF,TGTGCCAGCAGCCAAGGGGGGCTTGGCAATCAGCCCCAGCATTTT
TRBJ1-5,-,-,TRBV5-5,CASSLTGYSNQPQHF,TGTGCCAGCAGCCTGACAGGATATAGCAATCAGCCCCAGCATTTT
TRBJ2-1,-,few,TRBV5-1,CASSLGSKRGNDNEQFF,TGCGCCAGCAGCTTGGGTTCTAAACGGGGGAATGACAATGAGCAGTTCTTC
TRBJ2-5,TRBD2,once,TRBV7-9,CASSSSGGAARETQYF,TGTGCCAGCAGCTCTAGCGGCGGGGCCGCCAGAGAGACCCAGTACTTC
TRBJ2-7,TRBD2,-,TRBV6-6,CASSAGTSVSYEQYF,TGTGCCAGCAGCGCCGGGACTAGCGTTTCCTACGAGCAGTACTTC
TRBJ2-2,-,-,TRBV7-9,CASSLGATNTGELFF,TGTGCCAGCAGCTTGGGGGCAACGAACACCGGGGAGCTGTTTTTT
TRBJ2-5,-,-,TRBV11-2,CASSLTAGQETQYF,TGTGCCAGCAGCTTAACGGCGGGCCAAGAGACCCAGTACTTC
TRBJ1-1,-,-,TRBV5-1,CASSLLNTEAFF,TGCGCCAGCAGCTTGCTAAACACTGAAGCTTTCTTT
TRBJ1-2,-,-,TRBV27,CASSLSGGNGYTF,TGTGCCAGCAGTTTATCGGGGGGGAATGGCTACACCTTC
TRBJ2-7,TRBD2,-,TRBV5-1,CASSSGAGGHEQYF,TGCGCCAGCAGCTCAGGGGCGGGGGGCCACGAGCAGTACTTC
TRBJ1-1,-,-,TRBV10-3,CAIWGGVSEAFF,TGTGCCATCTGGGGGGGGGTTTCTGAAGCTTTCTTT
TRBJ1-5,TRBD1,-,TRBV24-1,CATSDHRGQPQHF,TGTGCCACCAGTGATCACAGGGGACAGCCCCAGCATTTT
TRBJ2-6,-,-,TRBV5-1,CASSSLTGSGANVLTF,TGCGCCAGCAGCAGTCTAACAGGCTCTGGGGCCAACGTCCTGACTTTC
TRBJ2-7,TRBD1,-,TRBV30,CAGEQGGYEQYF,TGTGCCGGGGAACAGGGGGGCTACGAGCAGTACTTC
TRBJ2-3,TRBD2,-,TRBV5-1,CASSSVAGGAGTDTQYF,TGCGCCAGCAGCTCGGTAGCGGGGGGGGCTGGCACAGATACGCAGTATTTT
TRBJ2-5,-,once,TRBV9,CASSVEGGVVETQYF,TGTGCCAGCAGCGTAGAAGGGGGAGTAGTGGAGACCCAGTACTTC
TRBJ1-1,TRBD1,-,TRBV19,CASNRDRGGTEAFF,TGTGCCAGTAACCGAGACAGGGGAGGAACTGAAGCTTTCTTT
TRBJ1-5,-,-,TRBV28,CASSQSTGNQPQHF,TGTGCCAGCAGTCAATCGACAGGCAATCAGCCCCAGCATTTT
TRBJ2-5,TRBD1,-,TRBV18,CASSARRDRVAQETQYF,TGTGCCAGCTCAGCTCGGAGGGACAGGGTGGCCCAAGAGACCCAGTACTTC
TRBJ1-5,TRBD1,-,TRBV6-5,CASSRDRDQPQHF,TGTGCCAGCTCGAGGGACAGGGACCAGCCCCAGCATTTT
TRBJ2-1,-,-,TRBV19,CASNRLGAYNEQFF,TGTGCCAGTAATAGGCTAGGGGCCTACAATGAGCAGTTCTTC
TRBJ1-1,-,-,TRBV24-1,CATSTAGRTEAFF,TGTGCCACCTCAACGGCAGGGCGGACTGAAGCTTTCTTT
TRBJ2-7,TRBD1,-,TRBV30,CAWSPQGREQYF,TGTGCCTGGAGTCCACAGGGGCGCGAGCAGTACTTC
TRBJ1-5,-,-,TRBV7-8,CASSLTSNQPQHF,TGTGCCAGCAGCTTAACAAGCAATCAGCCCCAGCATTTT
TRBJ2-2,-,-,TRBV2,CASSDGLGIGELFF,TGTGCCAGCAGTGACGGATTGGGCATCGGGGAGCTGTTTTTT
TRBJ1-2,-,-,TRBV25-1,CASSQTSQGKGGYTF,TGTGCCAGCAGCCAGACTTCCCAGGGGAAAGGAGGCTACACCTTC
TRBJ2-7,TRBD2,-,TRBV27,CASSLSGLAEHYEQYF,TGTGCCAGCAGTTTATCGGGACTAGCGGAGCATTACGAGCAGTACTTC
TRBJ1-5,-,-,TRBV28,CASGTGVNQPQHF,TGTGCCAGCGGTACAGGAGTGAATCAGCCCCAGCATTTT
TRBJ1-5,-,-,TRBV16,CASSLSQDNQPQHF,TGTGCCAGCAGCCTTTCACAAGACAATCAGCCCCAGCATTTT
TRBJ2-5,-,-,TRBV6-2/TRBV6-3,CASSYPDSWTDQETQYF,TGTGCCAGCAGTTACCCAGATTCTTGGACAGATCAAGAGACCCAGTACTTC
TRBJ1-1,-,once,TRBV19,CATSAGRLTEAFF,TGTGCCACCTCGGCGGGACGACTCACTGAAGCTTTCTTT
TRBJ1-6,-,once,TRBV2,CASSQLTHSNSPLHF,TGTGCCAGCAGTCAACTTACTCATTCTAATTCACCCCTCCACTTT
TRBJ2-1,TRBD2,-,TRBV13,CASSLEGTSGRAAYNEQFF,TGTGCCAGCAGCTTAGAAGGGACTAGCGGGAGGGCCGCCTACAATGAGCAGTTCTTC
TRBJ1-1,-,-,TRBV5-6,CASSFLVQGLAEAFF,TGTGCCAGCAGCTTCTTGGTACAGGGTTTAGCTGAAGCTTTCTTT
TRBJ2-1,-,-,TRBV11-2,CASSLVSSYNEQFF,TGTGCCAGCAGCTTAGTTAGCTCCTACAATGAGCAGTTCTTC
TRBJ2-3,TRBD2,-,TRBV5-6,CASSSTASGSPTDTQYF,TGTGCCAGCAGCTCCACAGCTAGCGGGAGCCCCACAGATACGCAGTATTTT
TRBJ1-6,TRBD1,-,TRBV4-2,CASSQAEGQGGVGSYNSPLHF,TGTGCCAGCAGCCAAGCGGAGGGACAGGGGGGGGTCGGCTCCTATAATTCACCCCTCCACTTT
TRBJ2-1,TRBD2,-,TRBV7-9,CASSLPGLALYEQFF,TGTGCCAGCAGCCTACCGGGACTAGCGCTGTATGAGCAGTTCTTC
TRBJ2-1,-,-,TRBV3-1/TRBV3-2,CASSPSHGQLNSYNEQFF,TGTGCCAGCAGCCCATCACACGGACAGTTAAACTCCTACAATGAGCAGTTCTTC
TRBJ2-7,-,-,TRBV14,CASSQAGFGYEQYF,TGTGCCAGCAGCCAAGCTGGCTTTGGTTACGAGCAGTACTTC
TRBJ2-5,TRBD2,-,TRBV7-9,CASSFGTSGRQTQYF,TGTGCCAGCAGCTTCGGGACTAGCGGGAGGCAGACCCAGTACTTC
TRBJ2-2,-,-,TRBV12-3/TRBV12-4,CASRTGDTGELFF,TGTGCCAGCAGGACGGGAGACACCGGGGAGCTGTTTTTT
TRBJ2-3,TRBD1,-,TRBV5-1,CASSADRGTDTQYF,TGCGCCAGCAGCGCCGACAGGGGCACAGATACGCAGTATTTT
TRBJ2-5,-,-,TRBV19,CASSKRDFQETQYF,TGTGCCAGTAGTAAAAGGGACTTCCAAGAGACCCAGTACTTC
TRBJ1-3,-,-,TRBV19,CASSIRQRIYSGNTIYF,TGTGCCAGTAGTATACGGCAGAGGATATACTCTGGAAACACCATATATTTT